This T cell receptor (beta chain) was profiled in a study of identical twins. This CDR3 region has 15 residues. Trimming shortened V by 6 bases and J by 2 bases, and 13 bases separated the two germline ends. This clonotype was seen a few times. Via MiXCR, TCRdb re-called the 5' RACE reads, giving one row per CDR3 protein. The repertoire consists of 500,000 to 600,000 distinct CDR3 sequences, with roughly a fifth occurring once and the leading ten covering 0.91%. This sample also belongs to another study, concerning T cells expressing NK-cell markers. From that study: For four donors, these clonotypes were likewise the leading ones in the CD3+CD56-NKG2C+ fraction.

The source is a woman younger than 35 in good health. Sequencing input: CD4+ T cells sorted from blood. The rearrangement joins TRBV12-3 or TRBV12-4 to TRBJ2-2, with TRBD1 as a possible D gene (5 bases). CDR3 loop: CASRPDSANTGELFF. In DNA form, the CDR3 reads TGTGCCAGCAGACCCGACAGCGCTAACACCGGGGAGCTGTTTTTT.